The following is a TCR beta chain sequence with its context. Its antigen is currently unknown. There are 17 residues in the CDR3. Trimming left V 4 bases short and J 1 base short, with 17 bases between. Germline V CDR1 and CDR2: LNHDA, SQIVND (reference sequence). The sample comes from a study of regulatory T cells in long-lasting Graves disease. Points from the study as a whole: The study found TRBV28, TRBJ1-2 and TRBJ2-5 favored in persistent disease. The TCR repertoire of persistent Graves' patients was less diverse than that of newly diagnosed ones.

Library construction for TCR beta used iRepertoire HTBI primers and Arm-PCR of CDR3 regions. Via MiXCR, TCRdb re-called the multiplex PCR reads, giving one row per CDR3 protein. The sample lists under 450,000 distinct CDR3 sequences; 23% were seen once. Sample time point: persistent/refractory GD, antithyroid drugs over 5 years with positive TRAb. The TCR library was prepared using RNA isolated from PBMCs. This sequence was found in a female donor with Graves disease. This rearrangement joins TRBV19 to TRBJ1-5; D is ambiguous. This specimen consisted of peripheral blood mononuclear cells (PBMCs), obtained when the disease was refractory, from a patient treated with antithyroid drugs. As DNA, the CDR3 is TGTGCCAGTAGTAACGAGTTAGGAAAGTCAAGCAATCAGCCCCAGCATTTT. Protein sequence: CASSNELGKSSNQPQHF. Full variable domain (missing parts from reference TRBV19 and TRBJ1-5): DGGITQSPKYLFRKEGQNVTLSCEQNLNHDAMYWYRQDPGQGLRLIYYSQIVNDFQKGDIAEGYSVSREKKESFPLTVTSAQKNPTAFYLCASSNELGKSSNQPQHFGDGTRLSIL.